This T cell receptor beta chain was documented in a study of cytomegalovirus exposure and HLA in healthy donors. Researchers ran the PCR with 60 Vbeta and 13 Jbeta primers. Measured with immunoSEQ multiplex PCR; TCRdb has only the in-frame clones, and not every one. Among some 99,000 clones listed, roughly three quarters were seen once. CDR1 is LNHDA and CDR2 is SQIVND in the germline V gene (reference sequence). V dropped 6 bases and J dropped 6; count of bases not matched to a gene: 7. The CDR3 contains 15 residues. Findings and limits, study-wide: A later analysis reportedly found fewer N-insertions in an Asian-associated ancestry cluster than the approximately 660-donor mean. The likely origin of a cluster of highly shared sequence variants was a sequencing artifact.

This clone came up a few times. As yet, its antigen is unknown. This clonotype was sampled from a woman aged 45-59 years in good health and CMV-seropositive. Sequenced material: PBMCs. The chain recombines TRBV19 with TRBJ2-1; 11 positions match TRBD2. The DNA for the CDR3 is TGTGCCAGTAGCCCGACTAGCGGGACGATCAATGAGCAGTTCTTC. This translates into CASSPTSGTINEQFF. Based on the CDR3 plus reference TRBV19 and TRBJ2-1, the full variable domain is DGGITQSPKYLFRKEGQNVTLSCEQNLNHDAMYWYRQDPGQGLRLIYYSQIVNDFQKGDIAEGYSVSREKKESFPLTVTSAQKNPTAFYLCASSPTSGTINEQFFGPGTRLTVL.